The next 4 T cell receptor beta chains were all read from a single sample in a study of control samples from healthy donors and cancer patients. TCRdb's copy holds only in-frame clones and misses some; the assay was immunoSEQ multiplex PCR. The sample lists about 57,000 clones, roughly 94% seen once, with less than 4.5% in the top ten. Sample: blood. The receptors shown here come from a man between 25 and 39 years old in good health.

This chain connects TRBV30 to TRBJ2-7, with D unclear. CDR1 is GTSNPN, CDR2 SVGIG, per germline (reference sequence). V lost 1 base to trimming and J lost 5 bases, with 15 bases between them. This CDR3 region has 14 residues. The CDR3 DNA is TGTGCCTGGAGTGACTCCGGCCCCCTAGACGAGCAGTACTTC. It encodes CAWSDSGPLDEQYF.

J is TRBJ1-3 and V is TRBV25-1; no clear D gene. Germline CDR1 reads MGHDK; CDR2 reads SYGVNS. The CDR3 has 13 residues. Trimming took 2 bases from V and 4 from J, leaving 6 bases between them. DNA of the CDR3: TGTGCCAGCAGTGAAAACTCCGGAAACACCATATATTTT. Translated, it gives CASSENSGNTIYF. Full variable domain (remainder filled in from reference TRBV25-1 and TRBJ1-3): EADIYQTPRYLVIGTGKKITLECSQTMGHDKMYWYQQDPGMELHLIHYSYGVNSTEKGDLSSESTVSRIRTEHFPLTLESARPSHTSQYLCASSENSGNTIYFGEGSWLTVV.

The rearrangement links TRBV19 to TRBJ1-1; D uncertain. Trimming shortened V by 1 base and J by 1 base, and 10 bases separated the two germline ends. Germline V gives CDR1 LNHDA, CDR2 SQIVND (reference sequence). This CDR3 spans 15 amino acids. The CDR3 DNA follows: TGTGCCAGTAGTATAGGGGGTGGGGAGAACACTGAAGCTTTCTTT. Translating gives CASSIGGGENTEAFF.

V usage is TRBV7-9 and J usage is TRBJ1-2; no clear D gene. With 5 bases removed from V and 4 bases from J, the gap between germline ends came to 11 bases. Germline V lookup: CDR1 SEHNR, CDR2 FQNEAQ (reference sequence). The CDR3 is made up of 13 amino acids. CDR3 coding DNA: TGTGCCAGCAGCGGGCCGACACCCTATGGCTACACCTTC. It yields the protein CASSGPTPYGYTF. Complete variable domain (other parts from reference TRBV7-9 and TRBJ1-2): DTGVSQNPRHKITKRGQNVTFRCDPISEHNRLYWYRQTLGQGPEFLTYFQNEAQLEKSRLLSDRFSAERPKGSFSTLEIQRTEQGDSAMYLCASSGPTPYGYTFGSGTRLTVV.